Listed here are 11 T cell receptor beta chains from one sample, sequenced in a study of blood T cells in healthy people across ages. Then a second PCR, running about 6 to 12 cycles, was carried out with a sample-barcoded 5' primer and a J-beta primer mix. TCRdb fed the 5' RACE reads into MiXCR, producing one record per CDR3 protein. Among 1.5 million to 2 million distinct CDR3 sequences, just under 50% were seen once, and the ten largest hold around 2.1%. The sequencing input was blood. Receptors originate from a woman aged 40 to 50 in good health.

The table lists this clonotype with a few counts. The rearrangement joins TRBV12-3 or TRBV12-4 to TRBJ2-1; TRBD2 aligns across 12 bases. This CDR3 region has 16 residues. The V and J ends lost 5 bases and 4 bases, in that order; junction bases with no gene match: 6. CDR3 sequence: CASSPLAGGIYNEQFF. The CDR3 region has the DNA TGTGCCAGCAGTCCACTAGCGGGGGGCATATACAATGAGCAGTTCTTC.

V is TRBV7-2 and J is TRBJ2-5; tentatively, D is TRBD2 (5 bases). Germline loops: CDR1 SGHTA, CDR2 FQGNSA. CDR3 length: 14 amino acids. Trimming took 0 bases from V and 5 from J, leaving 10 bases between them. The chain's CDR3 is CASSLAPSTETQYF. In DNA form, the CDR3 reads TGTGCCAGCAGCTTAGCTCCTAGCACGGAGACCCAGTACTTC.

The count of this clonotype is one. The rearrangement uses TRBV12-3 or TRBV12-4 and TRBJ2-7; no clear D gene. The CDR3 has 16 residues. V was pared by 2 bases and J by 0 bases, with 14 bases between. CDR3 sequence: CASSLILRFSSYEQYF. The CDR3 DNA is TGTGCCAGCAGTTTAATTTTGCGTTTTAGCTCCTACGAGCAGTACTTC.

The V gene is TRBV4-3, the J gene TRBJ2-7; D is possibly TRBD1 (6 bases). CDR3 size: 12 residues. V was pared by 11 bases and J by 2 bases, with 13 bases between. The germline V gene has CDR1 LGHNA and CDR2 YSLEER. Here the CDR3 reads CAGTQSPYEQYF. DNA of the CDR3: TGCGCCGGGACACAGAGCCCCTACGAGCAGTACTTC.

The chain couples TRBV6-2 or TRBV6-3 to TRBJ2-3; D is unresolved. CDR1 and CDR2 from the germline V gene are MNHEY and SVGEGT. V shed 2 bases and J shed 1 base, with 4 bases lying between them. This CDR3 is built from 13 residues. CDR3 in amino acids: CASSYIGTDTQYF. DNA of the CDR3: TGTGCCAGCAGTTACATCGGCACAGATACGCAGTATTTT.

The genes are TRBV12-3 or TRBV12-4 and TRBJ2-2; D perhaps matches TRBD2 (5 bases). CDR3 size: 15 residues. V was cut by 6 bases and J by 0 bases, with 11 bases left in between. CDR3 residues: CASRPRETNTGELFF. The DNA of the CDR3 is TGTGCCAGCAGGCCCCGGGAAACGAACACCGGGGAGCTGTTTTTT.

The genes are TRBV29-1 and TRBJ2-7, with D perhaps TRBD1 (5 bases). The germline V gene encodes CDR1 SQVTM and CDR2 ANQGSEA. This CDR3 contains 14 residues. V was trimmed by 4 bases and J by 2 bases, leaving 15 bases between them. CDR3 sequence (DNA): TGCAGCGTTGTTCGACCGGACAAAACCTACGAGCAGTACTTC. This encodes CSVVRPDKTYEQYF.

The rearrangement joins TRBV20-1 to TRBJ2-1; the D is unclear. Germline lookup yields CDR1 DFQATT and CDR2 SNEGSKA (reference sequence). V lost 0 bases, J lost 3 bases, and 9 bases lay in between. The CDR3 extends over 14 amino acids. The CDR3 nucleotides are TGCAGTGCTAGAGATTATTTAGACTACAATGAGCAGTTCTTC. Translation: CSARDYLDYNEQFF.

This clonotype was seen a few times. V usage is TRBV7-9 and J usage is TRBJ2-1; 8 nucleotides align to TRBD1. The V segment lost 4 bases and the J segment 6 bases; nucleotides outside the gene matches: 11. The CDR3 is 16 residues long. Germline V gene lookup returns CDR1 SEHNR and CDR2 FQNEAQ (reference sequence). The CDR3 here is CASSSKQGVSLNEQFF. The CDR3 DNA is TGTGCCAGCAGCTCTAAACAGGGGGTTAGTCTCAATGAGCAGTTCTTC.

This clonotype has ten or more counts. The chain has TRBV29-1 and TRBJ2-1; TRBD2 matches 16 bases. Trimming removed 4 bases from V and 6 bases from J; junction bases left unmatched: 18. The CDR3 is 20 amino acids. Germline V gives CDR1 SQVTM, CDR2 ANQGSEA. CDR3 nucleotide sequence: TGCAGCGTTGCTGGCAGGGCCGGGACTAGCGGGGGGGCGAATCTCAATGAGCAGTTCTTC. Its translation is CSVAGRAGTSGGANLNEQFF.

The CDR3 DNA reads TGCGCCAGCAGCCAAGCTTCGGGGTCGGATGGCTACACCTTC. Protein: CASSQASGSDGYTF. The V gene is TRBV4-3, the J gene TRBJ1-2; D unresolved. Germline lookup yields CDR1 LGHNA and CDR2 YSLEER. The CDR3 contains 14 residues. Trimming took off 1 base at V and 6 bases at J, with 12 bases between the two ends.